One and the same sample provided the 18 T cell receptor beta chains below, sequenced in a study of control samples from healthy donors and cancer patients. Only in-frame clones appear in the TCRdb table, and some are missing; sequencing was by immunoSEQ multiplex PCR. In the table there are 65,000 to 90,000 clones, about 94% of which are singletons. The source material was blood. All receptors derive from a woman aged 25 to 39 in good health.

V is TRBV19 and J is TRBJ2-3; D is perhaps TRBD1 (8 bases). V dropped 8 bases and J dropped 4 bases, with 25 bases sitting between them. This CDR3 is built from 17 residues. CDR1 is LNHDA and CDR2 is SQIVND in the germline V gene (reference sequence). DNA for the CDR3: TGTGCCAGTGCGGACAGGGACTTCGTAGGGGGGGCAGATACGCAGTATTTT. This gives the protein CASADRDFVGGADTQYF. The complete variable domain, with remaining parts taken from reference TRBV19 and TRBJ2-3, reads DGGITQSPKYLFRKEGQNVTLSCEQNLNHDAMYWYRQDPGQGLRLIYYSQIVNDFQKGDIAEGYSVSREKKESFPLTVTSAQKNPTAFYLCASADRDFVGGADTQYFGPGTRLTVL.

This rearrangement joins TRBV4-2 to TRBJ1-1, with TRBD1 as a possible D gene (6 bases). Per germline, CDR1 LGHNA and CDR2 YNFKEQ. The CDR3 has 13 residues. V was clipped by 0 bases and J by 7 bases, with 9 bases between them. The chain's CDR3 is CASSQDRGGEAFF. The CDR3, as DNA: TGTGCCAGCAGCCAAGATAGGGGGGGTGAAGCTTTCTTT.

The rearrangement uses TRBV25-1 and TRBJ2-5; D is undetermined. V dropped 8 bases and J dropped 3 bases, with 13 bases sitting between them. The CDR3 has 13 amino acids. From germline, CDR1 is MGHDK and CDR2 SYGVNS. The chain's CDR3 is CASRQPAKETQYF. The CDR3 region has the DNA TGTGCCAGCCGGCAGCCGGCCAAAGAGACCCAGTACTTC.

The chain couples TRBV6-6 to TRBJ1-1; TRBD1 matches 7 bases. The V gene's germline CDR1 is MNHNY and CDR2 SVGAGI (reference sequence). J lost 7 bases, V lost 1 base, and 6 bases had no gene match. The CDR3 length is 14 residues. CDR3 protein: CASSYLDRNVEAFF. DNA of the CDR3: TGTGCCAGCAGTTACTTGGACAGGAATGTTGAAGCTTTCTTT.

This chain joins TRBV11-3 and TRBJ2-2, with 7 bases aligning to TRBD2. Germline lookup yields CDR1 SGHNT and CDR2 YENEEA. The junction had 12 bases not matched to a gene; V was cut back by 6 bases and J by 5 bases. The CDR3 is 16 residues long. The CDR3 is CASRRLAEKVTGELFF. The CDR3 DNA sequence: TGTGCCAGCAGGAGGCTAGCGGAAAAAGTGACCGGGGAGCTGTTTTTT. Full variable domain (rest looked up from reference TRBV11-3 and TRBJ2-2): EAGVVQSPRYKIIEKKQPVAFWCNPISGHNTLYWYLQNLGQGPELLIRYENEEAVDDSQLPKDRFSAERLKGVDSTLKIQPAELGDSAVYLCASRRLAEKVTGELFFGEGSRLTVL.

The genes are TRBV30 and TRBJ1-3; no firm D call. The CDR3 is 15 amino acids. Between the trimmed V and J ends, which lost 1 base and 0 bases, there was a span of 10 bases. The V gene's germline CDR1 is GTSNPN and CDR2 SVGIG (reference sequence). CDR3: CAWSGSTVSGNTIYF. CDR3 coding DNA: TGTGCCTGGAGTGGAAGTACAGTCTCTGGAAACACCATATATTTT. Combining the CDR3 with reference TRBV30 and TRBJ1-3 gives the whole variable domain SQTIHQWPATLVQPVGSPLSLECTVEGTSNPNLYWYRQAAGRGLQLLFYSVGIGQISSEVPQNLSASRPQDRQFILSSKKLLLSDSGFYLCAWSGSTVSGNTIYFGEGSWLTVV.

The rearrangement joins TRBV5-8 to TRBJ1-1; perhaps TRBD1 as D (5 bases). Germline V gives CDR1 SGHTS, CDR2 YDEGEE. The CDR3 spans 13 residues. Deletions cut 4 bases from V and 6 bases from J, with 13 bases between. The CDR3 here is CASSKTWGAEAFF. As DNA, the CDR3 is TGTGCCAGCAGCAAAACTTGGGGGGCTGAAGCTTTCTTT.

CDR3 loop: CASSIRHGVLSEAFF. CDR3 bases: TGTGCCAGTAGTATACGACATGGGGTACTAAGTGAAGCTTTCTTT. This rearrangement joins TRBV19 to TRBJ1-1, with unresolved D. This CDR3 region has 15 residues. V lost 2 bases, J lost 7 bases, and 17 bases lay in between. CDR1 is LNHDA, CDR2 SQIVND, per germline (reference sequence).

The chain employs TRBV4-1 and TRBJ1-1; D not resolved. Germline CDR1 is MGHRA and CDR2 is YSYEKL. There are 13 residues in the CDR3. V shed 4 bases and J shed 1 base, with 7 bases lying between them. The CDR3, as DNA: TGCGCCAGCAGCCTGCAGTCGAACACTGAAGCTTTCTTT. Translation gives CASSLQSNTEAFF.

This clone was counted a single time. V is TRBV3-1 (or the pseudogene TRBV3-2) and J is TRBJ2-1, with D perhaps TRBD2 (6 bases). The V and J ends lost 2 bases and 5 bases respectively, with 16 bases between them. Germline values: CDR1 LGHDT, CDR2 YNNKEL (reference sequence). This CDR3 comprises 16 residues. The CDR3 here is CASSQWGVQRDNEQFF. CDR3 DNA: TGTGCCAGCAGCCAATGGGGAGTCCAGCGGGACAATGAGCAGTTCTTC.

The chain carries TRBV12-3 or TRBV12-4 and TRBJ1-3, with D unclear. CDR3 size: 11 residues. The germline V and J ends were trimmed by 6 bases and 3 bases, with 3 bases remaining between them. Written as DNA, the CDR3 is TGTGCCAGCAGCCATGGAAACACCATATATTTT. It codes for CASSHGNTIYF.

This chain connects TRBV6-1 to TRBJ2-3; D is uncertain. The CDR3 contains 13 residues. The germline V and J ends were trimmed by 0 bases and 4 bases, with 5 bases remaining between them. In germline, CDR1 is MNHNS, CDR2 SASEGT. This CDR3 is CASSEAVSDTQYF. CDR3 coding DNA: TGTGCCAGCAGTGAAGCCGTATCAGATACGCAGTATTTT.

CDR3 residues: CASSGWGNQPQHF. In nucleotides, the CDR3 is TGTGCCAGTAGTGGGTGGGGTAATCAGCCCCAGCATTTT. V gene TRBV19 combines with J gene TRBJ1-5; no reliable D call. The CDR3 length is 13 residues. CDR1 and CDR2 from the germline V gene are LNHDA and SQIVND (reference sequence). The ends were cut back, 5 bases at V and 4 bases at J, with 9 bases in the middle. Full variable domain (remainder filled in from reference TRBV19 and TRBJ1-5): DGGITQSPKYLFRKEGQNVTLSCEQNLNHDAMYWYRQDPGQGLRLIYYSQIVNDFQKGDIAEGYSVSREKKESFPLTVTSAQKNPTAFYLCASSGWGNQPQHFGDGTRLSIL.

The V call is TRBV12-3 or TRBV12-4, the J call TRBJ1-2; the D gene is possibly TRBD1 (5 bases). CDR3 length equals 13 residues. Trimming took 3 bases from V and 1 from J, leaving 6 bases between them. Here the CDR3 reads CASSLGGNYGYTF. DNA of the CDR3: TGTGCCAGCAGTTTGGGGGGTAACTATGGCTACACCTTC.

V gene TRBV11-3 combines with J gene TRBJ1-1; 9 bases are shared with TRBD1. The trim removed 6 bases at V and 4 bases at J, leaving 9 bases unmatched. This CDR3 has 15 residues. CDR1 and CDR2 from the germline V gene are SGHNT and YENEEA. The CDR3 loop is CASRPQGARGTEAFF. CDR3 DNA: TGTGCCAGCAGGCCACAGGGGGCGCGCGGCACTGAAGCTTTCTTT.

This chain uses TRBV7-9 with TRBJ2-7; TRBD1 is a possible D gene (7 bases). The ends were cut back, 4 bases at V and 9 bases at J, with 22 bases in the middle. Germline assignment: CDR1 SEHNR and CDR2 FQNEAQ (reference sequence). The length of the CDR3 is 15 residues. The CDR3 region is CASSSDRAPSSGQYV. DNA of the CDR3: TGTGCCAGCAGCTCCGACAGGGCCCCGAGTAGCGGGCAGTACGTC.

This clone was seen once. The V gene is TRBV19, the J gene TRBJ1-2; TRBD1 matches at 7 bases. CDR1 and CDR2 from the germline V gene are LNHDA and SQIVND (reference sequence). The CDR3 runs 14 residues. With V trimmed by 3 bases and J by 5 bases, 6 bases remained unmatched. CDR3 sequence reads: CASSMGTARYGYTF. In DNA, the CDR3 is TGTGCCAGTAGTATGGGGACAGCTAGATATGGCTACACCTTC.

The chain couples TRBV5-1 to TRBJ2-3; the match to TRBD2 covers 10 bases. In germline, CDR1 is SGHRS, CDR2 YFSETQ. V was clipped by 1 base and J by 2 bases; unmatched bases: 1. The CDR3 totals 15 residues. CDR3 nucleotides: TGCGCCAGCAGCTTGACTAGCGGGGACACAGATACGCAGTATTTT. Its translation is CASSLTSGDTDTQYF.